The rows below give T cell receptor beta chains drawn from one sample of a study of CD8 T cells in Susac syndrome. One entry per CDR3 protein, called by TCRdb with MiXCR from the immunoSEQ multiplex PCR reads. The table lists around 110,000 distinct CDR3 sequences, roughly 95% of them singletons, with 0.12% to 0.15% in the top ten. The sequencing input was CD4+ T cells from PBMCs. These receptors came from a human donor with Susac syndrome. The CDR3 runs from the conserved cysteine through the conserved F or W. Fields, in order: D gene, clone size, J gene, V gene, CDR3 DNA, CDR3 protein. The D gene is left open where the match is weak. Only some rows state a clone size, as once, few, many or a class for expanded clones.

. . TRBJ2-1 TRBV5-1 TGCGCCAGCAGCTTGGGGGACAAATCATCTGGCTACAATGAGCAGTTCTTC CASSLGDKSSGYNEQFF
. once TRBJ1-5 TRBV7-3 TGTGCCAGCAGACAACTACAGGCCCTCATCAATCAGCCCCAGCATTTT CASRQLQALINQPQHF
TRBD1 . TRBJ2-1 TRBV24-1 TGTGCCACCAGTGATCCCGACAGGGGTGAGTTCTTC CATSDPDRGEFF
TRBD2 . TRBJ2-2 TRBV20-1 TGCAGCGCGACTAGCGGAGCGAACACCGGGGAGCTGTTTTTT CSATSGANTGELFF
. . TRBJ2-2 TRBV7-8 TGTGCCAGCAGCTTAGGATCCAAGGGGACCGGGGAGCTGTTTTTT CASSLGSKGTGELFF
TRBD2 . TRBJ2-5 TRBV3-1 TGTGCCAGCAGCCCCCGAGGACTAGCCCAAGAGACCCAGTACTTC CASSPRGLAQETQYF
TRBD1 . TRBJ1-5 TRBV18 TGTGCCAGCGCGGGACAGGAGGATCAGCCCCAGCATTTT CASAGQEDQPQHF
TRBD2 . TRBJ2-5 TRBV20-1 TGCAGTGCTGCGCTGACTAGCAGCCAAGAGACCCAGTACTTC CSAALTSSQETQYF
. . TRBJ2-7 TRBV28 TGTGCCAGCCGGTTTTCCACGGGCGAGCAGTACTTC CASRFSTGEQYF
. . TRBJ2-5 TRBV4-2 TGTGCCAGCAGCCATCACGAGAGGGGAGAGACCCAGTACTTC CASSHHERGETQYF
TRBD2 . TRBJ2-7 TRBV30 TGTGCCTGGAGTAGAGCTGGACTAGCGGGCGAGCAGTACTTC CAWSRAGLAGEQYF
TRBD1 . TRBJ2-3 TRBV20-1 TGCAGTGCTAGAGATTGGGGACAGGGAGGTGATACGCAGTATTTT CSARDWGQGGDTQYF
. . TRBJ2-7 TRBV29-1 TGCAGCGTTGAAGAGGGGGGGGGCCTTCAGTACTTC CSVEEGGGLQYF
. . TRBJ2-7 TRBV29-1 TGCAGCGTGCGGACAGCGGCCTACGAGCAGTACTTC CSVRTAAYEQYF
. . TRBJ2-6 TRBV9 TGTGCCAGCAGTGTCGGGGGCTCTGGGGCCAACGTCCTGACTTTC CASSVGGSGANVLTF
TRBD2 . TRBJ2-2 TRBV5-1 TGCGCCAGCAGCTTGACTAGCGGGAACACCGGGGAGCTGTTTTTT CASSLTSGNTGELFF